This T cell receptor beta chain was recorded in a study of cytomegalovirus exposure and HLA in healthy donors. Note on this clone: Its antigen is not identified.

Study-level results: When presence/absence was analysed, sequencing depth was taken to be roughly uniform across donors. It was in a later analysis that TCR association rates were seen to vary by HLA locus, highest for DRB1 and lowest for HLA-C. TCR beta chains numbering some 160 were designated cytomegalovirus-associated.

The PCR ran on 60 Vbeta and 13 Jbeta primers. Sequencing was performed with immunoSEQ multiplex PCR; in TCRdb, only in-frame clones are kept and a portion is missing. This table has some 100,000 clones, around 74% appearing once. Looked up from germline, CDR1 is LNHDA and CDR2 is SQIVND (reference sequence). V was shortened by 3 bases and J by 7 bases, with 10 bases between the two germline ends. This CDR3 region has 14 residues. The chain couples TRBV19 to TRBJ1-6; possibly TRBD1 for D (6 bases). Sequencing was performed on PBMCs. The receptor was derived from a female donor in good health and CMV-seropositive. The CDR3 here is CASSMRTANSPLHF. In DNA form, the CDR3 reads TGTGCCAGTAGTATGCGGACAGCGAATTCACCCCTCCACTTT.